The 17 T cell receptor beta chains reported below all come from one sample, sequenced in a study of blood T cell repertoires in COVID-19. Assay used: immunoSEQ multiplex PCR; TCRdb lists only in-frame clones, some missing. The repertoire holds 450,000 to 600,000 clones, with roughly 90% as singletons. Material for sequencing was PBMCs or T cells enriched from blood (not recorded which). These TCRs come from a woman aged 18-35 years who had recovered from COVID-19.

The chain recombines TRBV11-2 with TRBJ2-1; unclear D gene. The CDR3 contains 13 residues. Looked up from germline, CDR1 is SGHAT and CDR2 is FQNNGV. Trimming removed 0 bases from V and 8 bases from J, with 8 bases in between. The CDR3 coding sequence is TGTGCCAGCAGCTTAGATCTACCGGATGAGCAGTTCTTC. The encoded protein is CASSLDLPDEQFF.

This chain uses TRBV28 with TRBJ2-5; a weak D match, TRBD2 (5 bases). CDR3 length: 13 residues. Germline-derived CDR1 and CDR2 are MDHEN and SYDVKM. V lost 10 bases and J 8 bases, leaving 20 bases between the germline ends. CDR3 nucleotides: TGTGCCACCACCGGGAACTCCCTTAGTACCCAGTACTTC. This sequence encodes CATTGNSLSTQYF.

The count of this clone is one. The chain carries TRBV7-9 and TRBJ2-6; D is uncertain. With 2 bases removed from V and 0 bases from J, the gap between germline ends came to 5 bases. CDR3 length: 15 residues. Germline V gene lookup returns CDR1 SEHNR and CDR2 FQNEAQ (reference sequence). Here the CDR3 DNA reads TGTGCCAGCAGCTTAAAGCACTCTGGGGCCAACGTCCTGACTTTC. It specifies CASSLKHSGANVLTF.

This chain links TRBV15 with TRBJ1-4; D not certain. Germline loops: CDR1 LNHNV, CDR2 YYDKDF (reference sequence). Trimming took 3 bases from V and 7 from J, leaving 18 bases between them. The CDR3 loop spans 16 amino acids. The CDR3 spells CATSSDLVGVAEKLFF. CDR3 sequence (DNA): TGTGCCACCAGCAGTGACCTAGTCGGGGTGGCTGAAAAACTGTTTTTT.

J is TRBJ2-1 and V is TRBV30; 9 nucleotides align to TRBD2. Germline V CDR1 and CDR2: GTSNPN, SVGIG (reference sequence). The CDR3 has 19 amino acids. The trim removed 3 bases at V and 0 bases at J, leaving 15 bases unmatched. CDR3 loop: CAWRLVPSGVSLSYNEQFF. The CDR3 DNA follows: TGTGCCTGGAGACTCGTTCCTAGCGGGGTATCTCTCTCCTACAATGAGCAGTTCTTC.

V is TRBV30 and J is TRBJ1-5, with a tentative D call TRBD1 (5 bases). V lost 0 bases and J 3 bases, leaving 18 bases between the germline ends. Germline CDR1 and CDR2: GTSNPN and SVGIG (reference sequence). There are 17 residues in the CDR3. The DNA for the CDR3 is TGTGCCTGGAGTGTACCGGACAAGGTAGGGCCCAATCAGCCCCAGCATTTT. It is translated as CAWSVPDKVGPNQPQHF.

The chain is built from TRBV30 and TRBJ2-1; TRBD1 agrees at 12 bases. The CDR3 totals 14 residues. Per germline, CDR1 GTSNPN and CDR2 SVGIG (reference sequence). The V gene end was trimmed by 4 bases and the J gene end by 8 bases; junction bases not matched to a gene: 6. For the CDR3, the DNA is TGTGCCTGGACTCGGGACAGGGGGCCGGATGAGCAGTTCTTC. The encoded protein is CAWTRDRGPDEQFF.

This chain uses TRBV30 with TRBJ2-2; 7 nucleotides agree with TRBD1. The CDR3 spans 15 residues. The V gene end was trimmed by 2 bases and the J gene end by 3 bases; junction bases not matched to a gene: 6. Germline V gene sequence: CDR1 GTSNPN, CDR2 SVGIG (reference sequence). The CDR3 sequence: CAWSRQGDDTGELFF. The CDR3 DNA follows: TGTGCCTGGAGTAGGCAGGGGGATGACACCGGGGAGCTGTTTTTT.

The chain couples TRBV5-1 to TRBJ1-5; a weak D match, TRBD1 (5 bases). CDR3 size: 14 residues. Germline V CDR1 and CDR2: SGHRS, YFSETQ. Trimming left V 4 bases short and J 0 bases short, with 8 bases between. CDR3 sequence reads: CASSPTGSNQPQHF. The CDR3 DNA is TGCGCCAGCAGCCCCACAGGTAGCAATCAGCCCCAGCATTTT.

The V gene is TRBV4-1, the J gene TRBJ1-5; no firm D call. CDR1 is MGHRA and CDR2 is YSYEKL in the germline V gene. The ends were cut back, 6 bases at V and 3 bases at J, with 12 bases in the middle. The CDR3 is 14 amino acids. The CDR3 sequence is CASSFGLYNQPQHF. DNA of the CDR3: TGCGCCAGCAGTTTCGGTCTGTACAATCAGCCCCAGCATTTT.

Concerning this clone itself: The same CDR3 is also encoded by other DNA sequences in this sample. The V call is TRBV6-5, the J call TRBJ1-3; D unclear. The germline V and J ends were trimmed by 6 bases and 0 bases, with 6 bases remaining between them. The V gene's germline CDR1 is MNHEY and CDR2 SVGAGI. This CDR3 comprises 13 residues. CDR3 bases: TGTGCCAGCAGGCAGGTCTCTGGAAACACCATATATTTT. This gives the protein CASRQVSGNTIYF.

This clone has only a few counts. V and J are TRBV30 and TRBJ1-5; D gene uncertain. CDR3 size: 16 residues. Germline V lookup: CDR1 GTSNPN, CDR2 SVGIG (reference sequence). Trimming cost V 2 bases and J 0 bases, with 14 bases left between them. Here the CDR3 reads CAWSPPGGHSNQPQHF. DNA of the CDR3: TGTGCCTGGAGTCCCCCCGGCGGCCATAGCAATCAGCCCCAGCATTTT.

The rearrangement joins TRBV5-1 to TRBJ1-1, with 7 positions matching TRBD1. The CDR3 has 14 amino acids. Per germline, CDR1 SGHRS and CDR2 YFSETQ. The V gene end was trimmed by 6 bases and the J gene end by 0 bases; junction bases not matched to a gene: 5. Here the CDR3 reads CASTTGQLNTEAFF. CDR3 nucleotide sequence: TGCGCCAGCACTACGGGACAGTTGAACACTGAAGCTTTCTTT.

This chain joins TRBV3-1 (or the pseudogene TRBV3-2) and TRBJ1-1, with no clear D. The CDR3 has 14 amino acids. Deletions cut 3 bases from V and 10 bases from J, with 18 bases between. CDR1 is LGHDT and CDR2 is YNNKEL in the germline V gene (reference sequence). CDR3 sequence: CASSHREETMTAFF. The CDR3 nucleotides are TGTGCCAGCAGCCATCGGGAGGAAACCATGACAGCTTTCTTT.

The chain employs TRBV27 and TRBJ1-5, with D possibly being TRBD1 (5 bases). The CDR3 length is 15 residues. Trimming removed 6 bases from V and 0 bases from J, with 12 bases in between. Germline values: CDR1 MNHEY, CDR2 SMNVEV (reference sequence). The CDR3 here is CASRFVGASNQPQHF. CDR3 nucleotide sequence: TGTGCCAGCAGGTTCGTAGGGGCTAGCAATCAGCCCCAGCATTTT.

The V call is TRBV19, the J call TRBJ2-3; 9 positions agree with TRBD2. The V and J ends lost 8 bases and 9 bases, in that order; junction bases with no gene match: 9. CDR1 is LNHDA, CDR2 SQIVND, per germline (reference sequence). The CDR3 is 13 residues long. For the CDR3, the DNA is TGTGCCAGTGGGACTAGCAGTCGGGAAACGCAGTATTTT. This translates into CASGTSSRETQYF.

V is TRBV30 and J is TRBJ1-1; TRBD1 might be the D (6 bases). V was cut by 2 bases and J by 5 bases, with 15 bases left in between. Germline CDR1 reads GTSNPN; CDR2 reads SVGIG (reference sequence). The CDR3 extends over 14 amino acids. Here the CDR3 DNA reads TGTGCCTGGAGTAAGGGATACCAGGGGACTGAAGCTTTCTTT. As protein: CAWSKGYQGTEAFF.